The TCR beta chain described here comes from a study of early T cells in non-severe SARS-CoV-2 infection. Study at large: Sequencing used unsorted whole-blood bulk RNA, so chains lack pairing. Study results and limitations: Matching results from VDJdb favored anti-spike CD8 responses, leaving private and CD4 specificities undetected.

Molecules of cDNA were individually given unique molecular identifiers that were attached to them. TCRdb re-called the 5' RACE reads with MiXCR, one entry per CDR3 protein. This sample carries about 76,000 distinct CDR3 sequences, around 15% of them seen once, and the ten largest clones take 12%. Per germline, CDR1 SGHVS and CDR2 FNYEAQ. CDR3 length equals 15 residues. V gave up 3 bases and J gave up 5 bases; unmatched junction bases: 7. There are a few counts of this clonotype. Its specificity is not known. The clonotype comes from an adult who was a healthcare worker with PCR-confirmed SARS-CoV-2 infection or an uninfected control (not recorded which). This rearrangement joins TRBV7-6 to TRBJ2-7, with 10 bases aligning to TRBD2. The sequencing sample was made of whole blood. The CDR3 loop reads CASSFGLAALDEQYF. The CDR3 DNA follows: TGTGCCAGCAGCTTCGGACTAGCGGCCCTAGACGAGCAGTACTTC.